Following are 13 T cell receptor beta chains from one sample sequenced in a study of T cell responses to AZD1222 COVID-19 vaccine. The repertoire was sequenced with immunoSEQ multiplex PCR; TCRdb's copy has only in-frame clones and lacks some. The sample includes around 130,000 clones, approximately 90% seen only once; the top ten take under 1.5%. This sample comprised peripheral blood, obtained on day 0 of AZD1222 vaccination. Receptors were obtained from an adult in good health.

The chain links TRBV6-5 to TRBJ2-7; 8 bases align to TRBD2. V was clipped by 0 bases and J by 4 bases; unmatched bases: 8. The CDR3 spans 16 residues. Germline CDR1 is MNHEY and CDR2 is SVGAGI. This chain's CDR3 is CASSYSWLAGEYEQYF. The CDR3 DNA is TGTGCCAGCAGTTACTCGTGGCTAGCGGGCGAATACGAGCAGTACTTC.

The chain is built from TRBV6-5 and TRBJ1-5; a weak D match, TRBD1 (6 bases). V shed 6 bases and J shed 6 bases, with 15 bases lying between them. Germline CDR1 reads MNHEY; CDR2 reads SVGAGI. This CDR3 spans 14 amino acids. The CDR3 loop reads CASSPPGGGQPQHF. The CDR3 DNA reads as TGTGCCAGCAGCCCCCCGGGGGGCGGTCAGCCCCAGCATTTT.

The J gene is TRBJ2-7, the V gene TRBV4-1, with TRBD2 as a possible D gene (5 bases). The CDR3 covers 16 residues. Germline loops: CDR1 MGHRA, CDR2 YSYEKL. Between the trimmed V and J ends, which lost 0 bases and 1 base, there was a span of 13 bases. CDR3 amino acids: CASSQEGSAVSYEQYF. The CDR3 DNA reads as TGCGCCAGCAGCCAAGAGGGATCAGCGGTGTCCTACGAGCAGTACTTC.

V gene TRBV5-4 combines with J gene TRBJ2-2, with TRBD2 identical over 15 bases. The CDR3 extends over 17 amino acids. The junction had 6 bases not matched to a gene; V was cut back by 3 bases and J by 6 bases. CDR1 is SGHNT, CDR2 YYREEE, per germline (reference sequence). Here the CDR3 DNA reads TGTGCCAGCAGCTACGGACTAGCGGGGGGGCCTGCCGGGGAGCTGTTTTTT. Protein: CASSYGLAGGPAGELFF.

This clone was picked up one time. CDR3 amino acids: CASSLGPGAQGEQYF. CDR3 nucleotide sequence: TGTGCCAGCAGCTTAGGTCCGGGGGCGCAAGGCGAGCAGTACTTC. This chain uses TRBV7-9 with TRBJ2-7, with D perhaps matching TRBD1 or TRBD2 (6 bases each). Trimming shortened V by 1 base and J by 6 bases, and 16 bases separated the two germline ends. Germline V gene lookup returns CDR1 SEHNR and CDR2 FQNEAQ (reference sequence). This CDR3 has 15 amino acids.

This chain joins TRBV18 and TRBJ1-1; D perhaps matches TRBD1 (6 bases). This CDR3 has 16 residues. V was cut by 3 bases and J by 4 bases, with 18 bases left in between. Germline CDR1 reads KGHSH; CDR2 reads LQKENI. CDR3 in DNA: TGTGCCAGCTCACCCCGGGACAAATATGGGGGCACTGAAGCTTTCTTT. The encoded protein is CASSPRDKYGGTEAFF.

The CDR3 spells CASSLEGSNYGYTF. CDR3 nucleotides: TGCGCCAGCAGCCTCGAAGGTTCTAACTATGGCTACACCTTC. V and J are TRBV4-1 and TRBJ1-2; no definite D call. CDR1 is MGHRA and CDR2 is YSYEKL in the germline V gene. CDR3 length: 14 residues. V lost 4 bases and J lost 0, with 9 bases in between.

The rearrangement uses TRBV15 and TRBJ1-5; D ambiguous. Trimming left V 5 bases short and J 0 bases short, with 17 bases between. Germline-derived CDR1 and CDR2 are LNHNV and YYDKDF (reference sequence). CDR3 length equals 17 residues. Here the CDR3 DNA reads TGTGCCACCAGCCCCCGGGCCCCTACTGATAGCAATCAGCCCCAGCATTTT. This codes for CATSPRAPTDSNQPQHF.

The rearrangement links TRBV12-3 or TRBV12-4 to TRBJ1-4, with no clear D. CDR3 length: 11 residues. The V end was cut by 6 bases, the J end by 5 bases, with 4 bases between. The CDR3 DNA reads TGTGCCAGCAGCCTGAATGAAAAACTGTTTTTT. Protein product: CASSLNEKLFF.

CDR3 residues: CASSLSQGTGGYTF. CDR3 DNA: TGTGCCAGCAGTTTATCCCAGGGGACTGGTGGCTACACCTTC. V gene TRBV28 combines with J gene TRBJ1-2; perhaps TRBD1 as D (6 bases). The CDR3 totals 14 residues. Germline V lookup: CDR1 MDHEN, CDR2 SYDVKM. Trimming shortened V by 1 base and J by 7 bases, and 13 bases separated the two germline ends.

The chain has TRBV30 and TRBJ2-7, with D uncertain. The CDR3 extends over 12 amino acids. Germline loops: CDR1 GTSNPN, CDR2 SVGIG (reference sequence). V gave up 4 bases and J gave up 4 bases, with 11 bases separating them. The CDR3 loop reads CAWNLQQYEQYF. The DNA of the CDR3 is TGTGCCTGGAACCTCCAGCAGTACGAGCAGTACTTC.

The chain recombines TRBV4-1 with TRBJ1-2; TRBD1 is a possible D gene (5 bases). The CDR3 length is 15 residues. Trimming left V 4 bases short and J 7 bases short, with 19 bases between. CDR1 is MGHRA, CDR2 YSYEKL, per germline. In nucleotides, the CDR3 is TGCGCCAGCAGCCTACTTTCAGGGAGTTTTGCTGGCTACACCTTC. Translating it yields CASSLLSGSFAGYTF.

The chain links TRBV6-5 to TRBJ1-1, with D uncertain. Trimming left V 3 bases short and J 7 bases short, with 12 bases between. Germline loops: CDR1 MNHEY, CDR2 SVGAGI. The CDR3 runs 13 residues. The CDR3 DNA follows: TGTGCCAGCAGTTATGTAAGCCGGGGTGAAGCTTTCTTT. It is translated as CASSYVSRGEAFF.